These 7 T cell receptor beta chains came from one sample sequenced in a study of cytomegalovirus exposure and HLA in healthy donors. It was with 60 Vbeta and 13 Jbeta primers that the PCR ran. Using immunoSEQ multiplex PCR, the repertoire was profiled, and TCRdb retains in-frame clones only, with some absent. This sample has some 160,000 clones; approximately 81% occur once, and the top ten carry more than 2%. Sequenced input: PBMCs. These receptors all stem from a boy younger than 10 in good health and CMV-seronegative.

V gene TRBV9 combines with J gene TRBJ1-2, with 9 bases identical to TRBD1. Germline CDR1 reads SGDLS; CDR2 reads YYNGEE. V gave up 3 bases and J gave up 1 base; unmatched junction bases: 4. The CDR3 sequence is 15 residues long. The CDR3 protein is CASSAPTGGNYGYTF. In DNA, the CDR3 is TGTGCCAGCAGCGCCCCGACAGGGGGTAACTATGGCTACACCTTC.

This chain links TRBV10-3 with TRBJ2-7, with 15 bases matching TRBD2. Germline CDR1 reads ENHRY; CDR2 reads SYGVKD. The CDR3 contains 14 residues. The trim removed 5 bases at V and 12 bases at J, leaving 8 bases unmatched. The CDR3 region has the DNA TGTGCCATCAGTCGCGGACTAGCGGGAGGGACGGGGTACTTC. It is translated as CAISRGLAGGTGYF.

V usage is TRBV7-2 and J usage is TRBJ1-6; 7 nucleotides match TRBD1. Germline V gene lookup returns CDR1 SGHTA and CDR2 FQGNSA. The V segment lost 4 bases and the J segment 5 bases; nucleotides outside the gene matches: 8. The CDR3 has 16 amino acids. In nucleotides, the CDR3 is TGTGCCAGCAGCTACAGACAGGGTGGAAATAATTCACCCCTCCACTTT. It specifies CASSYRQGGNNSPLHF.

This clone was detected once. The CDR3 region has the DNA TGTGCCAGCAGCCAAGTAGCGGGAGGCTTCAATGAGCAGTTCTTC. Residues: CASSQVAGGFNEQFF. J is TRBJ2-1 and V is TRBV6-4, with TRBD2 matching 10 bases. Germline CDR1 reads MRHNA; CDR2 reads SNTAGT. This CDR3 has 15 residues. V lost 6 bases and J lost 6; bases outside the gene matches: 8.

This sequence joins TRBV19 and TRBJ2-2, with D possibly TRBD2 on 6 matching bases. The CDR3 extends over 17 amino acids. The germline V gene encodes CDR1 LNHDA and CDR2 SQIVND (reference sequence). Trimming cost V 4 bases and J 0 bases, with 15 bases left between them. The CDR3: CASSSRLVPSNTGELFF. In DNA form, the CDR3 reads TGTGCCAGTAGTAGCCGACTAGTCCCCTCGAACACCGGGGAGCTGTTTTTT.

This sequence joins TRBV28 and TRBJ2-1; 9 bases are a match to TRBD1. Germline CDR1 reads MDHEN; CDR2 reads SYDVKM. This CDR3 comprises 15 residues. Germline trimming cut 3 bases from V and 4 bases from J; bases unmatched to any gene: 4. Here the CDR3 reads CASSFDRGAYNEQFF. DNA of the CDR3: TGTGCCAGCAGTTTTGACAGGGGGGCTTACAATGAGCAGTTCTTC. Combining the CDR3 with reference TRBV28 and TRBJ2-1 gives the whole variable domain DVKVTQSSRYLVKRTGEKVFLECVQDMDHENMFWYRQDPGLGLRLIYFSYDVKMKEKGDIPEGYSVSREKKERFSLILESASTNQTSMYLCASSFDRGAYNEQFFGPGTRLTVL.

The chain couples TRBV6-5 to TRBJ1-4; D is uncertain. Germline loops: CDR1 MNHEY, CDR2 SVGAGI. The CDR3 spans 15 residues. The germline V and J ends were trimmed by 0 bases and 6 bases, with 11 bases remaining between them. The CDR3 protein is CASSYSGQEDEKLFF. CDR3 bases: TGTGCCAGCAGTTACTCCGGTCAGGAGGATGAAAAACTGTTTTTT.